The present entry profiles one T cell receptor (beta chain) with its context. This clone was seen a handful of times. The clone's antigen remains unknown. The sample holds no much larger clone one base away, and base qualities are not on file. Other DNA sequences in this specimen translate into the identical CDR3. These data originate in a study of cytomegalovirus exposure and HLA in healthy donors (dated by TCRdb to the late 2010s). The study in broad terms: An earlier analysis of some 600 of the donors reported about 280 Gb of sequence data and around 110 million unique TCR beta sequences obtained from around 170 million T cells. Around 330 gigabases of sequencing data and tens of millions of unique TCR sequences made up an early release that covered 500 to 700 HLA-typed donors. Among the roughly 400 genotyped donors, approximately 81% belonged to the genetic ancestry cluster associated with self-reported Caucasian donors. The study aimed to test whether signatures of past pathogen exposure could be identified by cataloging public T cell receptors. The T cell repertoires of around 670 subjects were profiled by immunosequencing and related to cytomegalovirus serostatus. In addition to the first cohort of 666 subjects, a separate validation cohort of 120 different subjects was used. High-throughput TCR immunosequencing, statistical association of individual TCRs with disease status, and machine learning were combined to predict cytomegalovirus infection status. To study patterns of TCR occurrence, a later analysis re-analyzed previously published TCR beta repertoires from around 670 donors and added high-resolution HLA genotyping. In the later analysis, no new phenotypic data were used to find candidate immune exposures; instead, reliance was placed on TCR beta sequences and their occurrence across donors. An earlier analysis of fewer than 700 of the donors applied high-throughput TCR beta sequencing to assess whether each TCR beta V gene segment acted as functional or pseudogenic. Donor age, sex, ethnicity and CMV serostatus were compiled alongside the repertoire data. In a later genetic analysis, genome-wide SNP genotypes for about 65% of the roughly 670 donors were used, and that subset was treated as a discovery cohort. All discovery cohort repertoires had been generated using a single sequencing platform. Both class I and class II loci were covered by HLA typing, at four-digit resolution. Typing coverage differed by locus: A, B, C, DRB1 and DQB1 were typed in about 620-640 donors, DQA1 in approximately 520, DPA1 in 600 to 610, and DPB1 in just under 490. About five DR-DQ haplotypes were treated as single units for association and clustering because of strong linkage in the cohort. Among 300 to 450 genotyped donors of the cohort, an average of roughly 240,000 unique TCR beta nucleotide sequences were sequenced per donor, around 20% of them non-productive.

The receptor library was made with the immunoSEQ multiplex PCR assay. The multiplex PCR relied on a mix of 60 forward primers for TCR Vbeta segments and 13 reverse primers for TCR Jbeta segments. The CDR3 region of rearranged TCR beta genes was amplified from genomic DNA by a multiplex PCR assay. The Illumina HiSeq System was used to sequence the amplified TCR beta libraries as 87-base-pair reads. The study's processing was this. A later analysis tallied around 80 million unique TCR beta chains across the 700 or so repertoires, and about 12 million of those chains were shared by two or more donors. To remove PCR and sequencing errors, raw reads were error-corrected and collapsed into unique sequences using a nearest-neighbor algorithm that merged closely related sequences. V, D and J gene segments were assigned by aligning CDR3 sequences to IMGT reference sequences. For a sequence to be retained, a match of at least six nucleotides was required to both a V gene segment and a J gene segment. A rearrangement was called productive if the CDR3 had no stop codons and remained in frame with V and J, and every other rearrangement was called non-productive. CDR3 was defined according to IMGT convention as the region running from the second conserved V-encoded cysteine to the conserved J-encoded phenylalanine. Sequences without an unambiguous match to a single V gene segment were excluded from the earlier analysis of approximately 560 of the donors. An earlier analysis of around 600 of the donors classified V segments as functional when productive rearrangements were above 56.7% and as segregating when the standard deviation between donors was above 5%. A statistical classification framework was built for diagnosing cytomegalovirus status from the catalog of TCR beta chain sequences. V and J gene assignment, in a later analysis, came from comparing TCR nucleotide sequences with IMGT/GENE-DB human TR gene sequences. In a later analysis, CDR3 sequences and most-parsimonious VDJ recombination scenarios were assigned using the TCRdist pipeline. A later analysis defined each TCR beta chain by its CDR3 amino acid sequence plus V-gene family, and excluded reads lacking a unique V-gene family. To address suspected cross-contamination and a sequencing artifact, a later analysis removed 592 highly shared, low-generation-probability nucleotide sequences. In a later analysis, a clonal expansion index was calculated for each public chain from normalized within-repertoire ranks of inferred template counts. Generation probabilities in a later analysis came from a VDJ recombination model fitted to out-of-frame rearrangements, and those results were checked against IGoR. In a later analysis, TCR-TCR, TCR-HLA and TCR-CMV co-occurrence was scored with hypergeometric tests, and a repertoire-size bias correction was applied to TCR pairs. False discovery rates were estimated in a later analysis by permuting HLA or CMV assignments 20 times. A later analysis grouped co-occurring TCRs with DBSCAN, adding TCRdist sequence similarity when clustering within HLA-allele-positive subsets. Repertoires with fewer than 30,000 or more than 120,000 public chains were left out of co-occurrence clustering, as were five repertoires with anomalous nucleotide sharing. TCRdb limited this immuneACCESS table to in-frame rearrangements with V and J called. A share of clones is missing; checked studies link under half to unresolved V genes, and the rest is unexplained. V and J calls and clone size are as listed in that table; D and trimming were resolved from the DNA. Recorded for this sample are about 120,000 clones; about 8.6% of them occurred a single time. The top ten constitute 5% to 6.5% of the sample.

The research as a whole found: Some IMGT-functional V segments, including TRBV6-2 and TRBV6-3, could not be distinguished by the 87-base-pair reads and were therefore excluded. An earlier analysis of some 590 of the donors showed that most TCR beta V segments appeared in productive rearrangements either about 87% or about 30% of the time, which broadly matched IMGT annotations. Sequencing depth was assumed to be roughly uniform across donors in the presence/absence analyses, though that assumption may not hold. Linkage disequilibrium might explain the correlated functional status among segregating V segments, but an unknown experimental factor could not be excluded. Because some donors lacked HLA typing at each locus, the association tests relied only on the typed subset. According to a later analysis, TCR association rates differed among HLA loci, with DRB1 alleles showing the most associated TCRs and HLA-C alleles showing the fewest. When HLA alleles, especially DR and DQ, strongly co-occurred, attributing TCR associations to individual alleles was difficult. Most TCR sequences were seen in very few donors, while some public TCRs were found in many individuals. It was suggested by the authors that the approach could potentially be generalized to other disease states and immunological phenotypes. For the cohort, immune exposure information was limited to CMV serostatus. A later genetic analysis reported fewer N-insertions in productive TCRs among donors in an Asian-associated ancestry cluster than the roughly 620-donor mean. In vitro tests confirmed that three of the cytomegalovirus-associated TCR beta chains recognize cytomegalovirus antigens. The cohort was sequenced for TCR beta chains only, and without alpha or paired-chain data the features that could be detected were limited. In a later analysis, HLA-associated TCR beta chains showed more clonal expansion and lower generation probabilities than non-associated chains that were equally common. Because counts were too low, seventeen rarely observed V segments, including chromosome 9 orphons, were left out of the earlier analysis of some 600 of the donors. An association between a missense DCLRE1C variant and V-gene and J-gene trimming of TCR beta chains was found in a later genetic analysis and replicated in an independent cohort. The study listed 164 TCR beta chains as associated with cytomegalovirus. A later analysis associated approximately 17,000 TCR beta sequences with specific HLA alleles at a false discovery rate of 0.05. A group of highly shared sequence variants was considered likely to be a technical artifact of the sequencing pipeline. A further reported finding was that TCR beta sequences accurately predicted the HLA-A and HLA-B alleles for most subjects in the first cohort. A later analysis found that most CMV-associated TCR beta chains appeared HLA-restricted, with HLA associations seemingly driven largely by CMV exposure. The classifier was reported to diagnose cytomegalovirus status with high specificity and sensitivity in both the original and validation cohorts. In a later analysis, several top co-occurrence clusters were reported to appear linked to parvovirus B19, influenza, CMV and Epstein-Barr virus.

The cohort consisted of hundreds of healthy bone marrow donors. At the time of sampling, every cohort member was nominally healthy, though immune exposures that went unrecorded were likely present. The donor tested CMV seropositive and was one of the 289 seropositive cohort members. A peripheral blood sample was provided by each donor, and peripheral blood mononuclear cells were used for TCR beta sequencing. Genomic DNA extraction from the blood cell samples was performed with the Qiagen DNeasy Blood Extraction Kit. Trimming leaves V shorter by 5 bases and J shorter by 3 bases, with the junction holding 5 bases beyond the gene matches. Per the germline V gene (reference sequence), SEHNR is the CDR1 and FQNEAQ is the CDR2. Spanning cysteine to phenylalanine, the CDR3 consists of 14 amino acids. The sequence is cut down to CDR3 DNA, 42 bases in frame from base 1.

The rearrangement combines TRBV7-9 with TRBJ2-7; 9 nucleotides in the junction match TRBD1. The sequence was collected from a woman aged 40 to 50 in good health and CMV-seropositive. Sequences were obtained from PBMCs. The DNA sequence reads TGTGCCAGCAGCACGACAGGGGGGAGCTACGAGCAGTACTTC. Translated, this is CASSTTGGSYEQYF.